These 8 T cell receptor beta chains originate from one sample sequenced in a study of regulatory T cells in long-lasting Graves disease. Time point reported: newly diagnosed GD, antithyroid drugs for less than 3 months. PBMC-derived RNA was used for the TCR library. The authors built TCR beta libraries using iRepertoire HTBI primers and Arm-PCR of CDR3 regions. MiXCR was run by TCRdb on the multiplex PCR reads, yielding one entry per CDR3 protein. The sample records 350,000 to 500,000 distinct CDR3 sequences, 16% being singletons. Another study also made use of these data, one on T cells in Graves' hyperthyroidism and ophthalmopathy.

The starting material was peripheral blood mononuclear cells (PBMCs), obtained at new diagnosis, from a patient treated with antithyroid drugs. The receptors shown here come from a woman aged 18-35 years with Graves disease.

The genes are TRBV5-5 and TRBJ1-4, with D maybe TRBD1 (5 bases). The CDR3 has 13 residues. Germline V CDR1 and CDR2: SGHKS, YYEKEE (reference sequence). V was cut by 3 bases and J by 15 bases, with 18 bases left in between. The CDR3 sequence is CASSSAPLDNLFF. The CDR3 DNA reads as TGTGCCAGCAGCTCCGCCCCCCTGGACAATTTGTTTTTT. The full variable domain, with the rest looked up from reference TRBV5-5 and TRBJ1-4, is DAGVTQSPTHLIKTRGQQVTLRCSPISGHKSVSWYQQVLGQGPQFIFQYYEKEERGRGNFPDRFSARQFPNYSSELNVNALLLGDSALYLCASSSAPLDNLFFGSGTQLSVL.

This clonotype was recorded many times. V gene TRBV27 combines with J gene TRBJ2-1; 11 bases line up with TRBD2. The CDR3 has 19 amino acids. The V and J ends lost 5 bases and 7 bases, in that order; junction bases with no gene match: 19. Germline CDR1 and CDR2: MNHEY and SMNVEV (reference sequence). The CDR3 protein is CASSPSRLAGGTYRNEQFF. Here the CDR3 DNA reads TGTGCCAGCAGTCCGTCCCGGCTAGCGGGAGGTACTTATAGGAATGAGCAGTTCTTC.

This clonotype was seen a handful of times. The chain is built from TRBV28 and TRBJ1-2; no reliable D call. Germline V CDR1 and CDR2: MDHEN, SYDVKM. The CDR3 is 12 amino acids. Trimming removed 5 bases from V and 5 bases from J, with 9 bases in between. The CDR3 DNA reads TGTGCCAGCAGTCCCATCATTTATGGCTACACCTTC. This encodes CASSPIIYGYTF.

The V and J genes are TRBV29-1 and TRBJ2-7, with TRBD2 matching over 7 bases. The trim removed 7 bases at V and 5 bases at J, leaving 17 bases unmatched. Per the germline V gene, CDR1 is SQVTM and CDR2 is ANQGSEA. The CDR3 has 15 residues. The CDR3 sequence: CSAFVWGGPRNEQYF. The DNA for the CDR3 is TGCAGCGCTTTTGTGTGGGGGGGACCTAGGAACGAGCAGTACTTC.

Ten or more counts support this clonotype. This CDR3 is CASSSFASGQGPNEQFF. The CDR3 nucleotides are TGTGCCAGCAGTTCCTTTGCCTCGGGACAGGGTCCAAATGAGCAGTTCTTC. This chain uses TRBV2 with TRBJ2-1; 9 positions agree with TRBD1. The V gene's germline CDR1 is SNHLY and CDR2 FYNNEI. The CDR3 loop spans 17 amino acids. V trimming: 5 bases; J trimming: 7 bases; junction bases outside the gene matches: 15.

The V gene is TRBV7-2, the J gene TRBJ2-1; either TRBD1 or TRBD2 may fit D (6 bases each). Germline values: CDR1 SGHTA, CDR2 FQGNSA. There are 16 residues in the CDR3. The V and J ends lost 6 bases and 0 bases respectively, with 15 bases between them. CDR3 in amino acids: CASRSKGGSSYNEQFF. DNA for the CDR3: TGTGCCAGCAGGAGTAAGGGGGGTTCCTCCTACAATGAGCAGTTCTTC.

A note on this clonotype: A much larger clone lies a single base off, so this may be a read error. This sequence joins TRBV10-3 and TRBJ1-2; possibly TRBD1 for D (6 bases). This CDR3 spans 17 amino acids. Germline V gives CDR1 ENHRY, CDR2 SYGVKD. The CDR3, as DNA: TGTGCCATCAGAGACGACGGGACAAATCAGGGAAATTATGACTACACCTTC. Translation: CAIRDDGTNQGNYDYTF.

The chain combines TRBV9 with TRBJ2-7; D is possibly TRBD2 (6 bases). V was clipped by 3 bases and J by 5 bases, with 18 bases between them. Germline V gene data show CDR1 as SGDLS and CDR2 as YYNGEE. The CDR3 is 15 amino acids. The CDR3 sequence is CASSASGGPEDEQYF. The CDR3, as DNA: TGTGCCAGCAGCGCATCCGGAGGGCCTGAAGACGAGCAGTACTTC.